One and the same sample provided the 28 T cell receptor beta chains below, sequenced in a study of blood T cell repertoires in COVID-19. The protocol was immunoSEQ multiplex PCR, while the TCRdb copy is restricted to in-frame clones and leaves out a portion. The sample consists of 390,000 or so clones, approximately 90% of them appearing once. The source material was PBMCs or T cells enriched from blood (not recorded which). These receptors came from a man aged 18 to 29 who had recovered from COVID-19.

This chain joins TRBV5-1 and TRBJ2-1, with a possible D match to TRBD1 (5 bases). The V end was cut by 0 bases, the J end by 0 bases, with 7 bases between. Germline values: CDR1 SGHRS, CDR2 YFSETQ. The length of the CDR3 is 15 residues. The CDR3: CASSLGQSSYNEQFF. The DNA of the CDR3 is TGCGCCAGCAGCTTGGGACAGAGCTCCTACAATGAGCAGTTCTTC.

This clone was observed a few times. V is TRBV7-9 and J is TRBJ2-7; 7 bases are a match to TRBD1. Germline V CDR1 and CDR2: SEHNR, FQNEAQ (reference sequence). V shed 5 bases, J shed 1 base, and the junction held 5 bases outside the gene matches. The CDR3 totals 14 residues. CDR3 protein: CASSLGQASYEQYF. CDR3 sequence (DNA): TGTGCCAGCAGCCTCGGACAGGCGTCCTACGAGCAGTACTTC.

The CDR3 spells CASSLLAGLHNEQFF. The CDR3 nucleotides are TGTGCCAGCAGTTTACTAGCGGGGTTACACAATGAGCAGTTCTTC. The chain carries TRBV27 and TRBJ2-1; 9 positions agree with TRBD2. The V gene's germline CDR1 is MNHEY and CDR2 SMNVEV (reference sequence). This CDR3 has 15 residues. With V trimmed by 2 bases and J by 5 bases, 4 bases remained unmatched.

V gene TRBV4-3 combines with J gene TRBJ1-4, with TRBD1 matching over 10 bases. The CDR3 length is 17 residues. Germline V gene data show CDR1 as LGHNA and CDR2 as YSLEER. V lost 4 bases and J lost 5; bases outside the gene matches: 10. CDR3 amino acids: CASSPDRGTPANEKLFF. The CDR3 nucleotides are TGCGCCAGCAGCCCGGACAGGGGGACGCCTGCAAATGAAAAACTGTTTTTT.

The chain carries TRBV12-3 or TRBV12-4 and TRBJ2-1, with 7 bases that match TRBD1. The ends lost 2 bases at V and 9 bases at J; junction bases unmatched: 4. The CDR3 sequence is 13 residues long. The CDR3: CASSLTGDIEQFF. CDR3 DNA sequence: TGTGCCAGCAGTTTAACAGGGGACATTGAGCAGTTCTTC.

V gene TRBV5-1 combines with J gene TRBJ1-2; a possible D gene is TRBD1 (5 bases). The CDR3 is made up of 14 amino acids. Germline CDR1 SGHRS, CDR2 YFSETQ. Trimming shortened V by 0 bases and J by 6 bases, and 12 bases separated the two germline ends. This CDR3 is CASSLEIQGDGYTF. In nucleotides, the CDR3 is TGCGCCAGCAGCTTGGAGATACAAGGGGATGGCTACACCTTC.

This clone appeared a few times. Other DNA sequences in this sample translate to the same CDR3. The chain carries TRBV5-1 and TRBJ2-2, with D perhaps TRBD1 (6 bases). The CDR3 extends over 14 amino acids. Germline CDR1 reads SGHRS; CDR2 reads YFSETQ. The V end was cut by 3 bases, the J end by 2 bases, with 8 bases between. The CDR3 bases are TGCGCCAGCAGCTCACAGGGAAACACCGGGGAGCTGTTTTTT. This translates into CASSSQGNTGELFF.

V usage is TRBV5-6 and J usage is TRBJ1-2; 8 bases match TRBD1. V dropped 0 bases and J dropped 5; count of bases not matched to a gene: 6. Germline V lookup: CDR1 SGHDT, CDR2 YYEEEE. CDR3 size: 15 residues. CDR3 bases: TGTGCCAGCAGCTTGGTAACGGACAGGGAATATGGCTACACCTTC. It is translated as CASSLVTDREYGYTF.

This chain connects TRBV10-3 to TRBJ2-6; 9 bases are shared with TRBD1. Germline CDR1 is ENHRY and CDR2 is SYGVKD. The CDR3 is made up of 18 amino acids. V lost 5 bases to trimming and J lost 0 bases; unmatched junction nucleotides: 8. The CDR3 spells CAISKNRGPGSGANVLTF. The DNA for the CDR3 is TGTGCCATCAGTAAAAACAGGGGGCCAGGCTCTGGGGCCAACGTCCTGACTTTC.

This chain connects TRBV4-1 to TRBJ2-2; D is uncertain. Germline values: CDR1 MGHRA, CDR2 YSYEKL. Trimming pared 1 base from V and 6 bases from J, leaving 18 bases between. The CDR3 sequence is 17 residues long. The CDR3: CASSQVGVGIGSGELFF. The CDR3 DNA reads as TGCGCCAGCAGCCAAGTCGGTGTGGGCATCGGCTCCGGGGAGCTGTTTTTT.

The rearrangement joins TRBV2 to TRBJ1-4; weak D call: TRBD1 (6 bases). V was cut by 5 bases and J by 2 bases, with 9 bases left in between. The CDR3 extends over 14 amino acids. The V gene's germline CDR1 is SNHLY and CDR2 FYNNEI. CDR3 amino acids: CASSLQGTNEKLFF. The CDR3 DNA reads as TGTGCCAGCAGTTTACAGGGCACTAATGAAAAACTGTTTTTT.

This chain connects TRBV3-1 (or the pseudogene TRBV3-2) to TRBJ1-1, with a weak D call TRBD1 (5 bases). CDR3 size: 14 residues. Deletions cut 2 bases from V and 11 bases from J, with 18 bases between. Germline values: CDR1 LGHDT, CDR2 YNNKEL (reference sequence). The CDR3 coding sequence is TGTGCCAGCAGCCAAAGTAATTCAGGGTTCACGGCTTTCTTT. This encodes CASSQSNSGFTAFF.

Here the CDR3 reads CASSLAPTGSYGYTF. In DNA, the CDR3 is TGTGCCAGCAGCTTAGCCCCCACAGGGAGTTATGGCTACACCTTC. This chain connects TRBV11-2 to TRBJ1-2; possible D gene TRBD1, 6 bases. Germline V CDR1 and CDR2: SGHAT, FQNNGV. This CDR3 spans 15 amino acids. Trimming cost V 1 base and J 5 bases, with 14 bases left between them.

The chain joins TRBV6-5 to TRBJ1-3; a possible D gene is TRBD1 (6 bases). The CDR3 runs to 14 residues. The germline V gene has CDR1 MNHEY and CDR2 SVGAGI. Deletions cut 7 bases from V and 2 bases from J, with 12 bases between. The CDR3 spells CASNQGSAGNTIYF. In DNA, the CDR3 is TGTGCCAGCAACCAGGGGAGCGCTGGAAACACCATATATTTT.

The chain links TRBV5-8 to TRBJ2-7; the D gene is possibly TRBD1 (6 bases). V was pared by 6 bases and J by 2 bases, with 18 bases between. CDR1 is SGHTS, CDR2 YDEGEE, per germline. There are 15 residues in the CDR3. For the CDR3, the DNA is TGTGCCAGCACCCCCACAGGGAGTATGGCCTACGAGCAGTACTTC. Encoded protein: CASTPTGSMAYEQYF. Supplemented by reference TRBV5-8 and TRBJ2-7, the full variable domain reads EAGVTQSPTHLIKTRGQQATLRCSPISGHTSVYWYQQALGLGLQFLLWYDEGEERNRGNFPPRFSGRQFPNYSSELNVNALELEDSALYLCASTPTGSMAYEQYFGPGTRLTVT.

The chain joins TRBV7-8 to TRBJ2-5; D gene ambiguous. This CDR3 is built from 15 residues. From germline, CDR1 is SGHVS and CDR2 FQNEAQ. Trimming pared 0 bases from V and 5 bases from J, leaving 13 bases between. The CDR3 DNA reads as TGTGCCAGCAGCTTAGCTGCGGCCCAGAGGGAGACCCAGTACTTC. This encodes CASSLAAAQRETQYF.

The chain combines TRBV30 with TRBJ1-2; tentatively, D is TRBD1 (5 bases). Germline V gene lookup returns CDR1 GTSNPN and CDR2 SVGIG (reference sequence). The V and J ends lost 3 bases and 1 base respectively, with 6 bases between them. The CDR3 consists of 12 residues. The CDR3 here is CAWSRVNYGYTF. The CDR3 nucleotides are TGTGCCTGGAGCAGGGTTAACTATGGCTACACCTTC.

The chain combines TRBV9 with TRBJ1-3, with a possible D match to TRBD1 (5 bases). There are 17 residues in the CDR3. Germline V lookup: CDR1 SGDLS, CDR2 YYNGEE. With 0 bases removed from V and 2 bases from J, the gap between germline ends came to 15 bases. The CDR3 sequence is CASSVATGWGTGNTIYF. CDR3 DNA sequence: TGTGCCAGCAGCGTAGCAACGGGCTGGGGCACTGGAAACACCATATATTTT.

J is TRBJ2-4 and V is TRBV29-1, with D perhaps matching TRBD1 (5 bases). The CDR3 is made up of 12 amino acids. The germline CDR1 and CDR2 sequences are SQVTM and ANQGSEA. The V end was cut by 7 bases, the J end by 2 bases, with 9 bases between. CDR3 nucleotides: TGCAGCGCCAGGGTTACCAAAAACATTCAGTACTTC. Translated: CSARVTKNIQYF.

This clone was seen a single time. The chain is built from TRBV12-5 and TRBJ2-2; no reliable D call. This CDR3 comprises 13 residues. The germline CDR1 and CDR2 sequences are LGHNT and FRNRAP. Trimming took off 2 bases at V and 2 bases at J, with 3 bases between the two ends. CDR3 sequence reads: CASGLSNTGELFF. Here the CDR3 DNA reads TGTGCTAGTGGTTTGTCTAACACCGGGGAGCTGTTTTTT.

The V gene is TRBV6-5, the J gene TRBJ1-6; D gene unclear. This CDR3 has 16 amino acids. The V end was cut by 2 bases, the J end by 0 bases, with 8 bases between. The germline V gene encodes CDR1 MNHEY and CDR2 SVGAGI. CDR3 bases: TGTGCCAGCAGTTACGCCGCTAGCTCCTATAATTCACCCCTCCACTTT. Translating it yields CASSYAASSYNSPLHF.

V gene TRBV28 combines with J gene TRBJ1-1; TRBD1 matches at 7 bases. The CDR3 has 13 amino acids. Trimming cost V 5 bases and J 7 bases; bases outside gene matches: 7. Germline V gene data show CDR1 as MDHEN and CDR2 as SYDVKM. DNA of the CDR3: TGTGCCAGCAGTCCTCCATGGGACAGTGAAGCTTTCTTT. Its protein is CASSPPWDSEAFF.

This chain links TRBV10-2 with TRBJ2-7; D is possibly TRBD2 (6 bases). V lost 6 bases and J 5 bases, leaving 11 bases between the germline ends. This CDR3 comprises 12 residues. Per the germline V gene, CDR1 is WSHSY and CDR2 is SAAADI. As DNA, the CDR3 is TGCGCCAGCAGAGGAGGGTCCGACGAGCAGTACTTC. Amino acids: CASRGGSDEQYF.

The V and J genes are TRBV3-1 (or the pseudogene TRBV3-2) and TRBJ1-2; 9 bases are shared with TRBD1. V gave up 5 bases and J gave up 3 bases; unmatched junction bases: 7. Germline values: CDR1 LGHDT, CDR2 YNNKEL (reference sequence). This CDR3 has 15 amino acids. The CDR3 spells CASSTGGDRDYGYTF. The CDR3 bases are TGTGCCAGCAGCACCGGTGGGGACAGGGACTATGGCTACACCTTC.

CDR3 in DNA: TGCGCCAGCAGCTTGGTAGCGGGACAGGGCTACGAGCAGTACTTC. Protein: CASSLVAGQGYEQYF. The chain recombines TRBV5-1 with TRBJ2-7, with a possible D match to TRBD1 (9 bases). Germline-derived CDR1 and CDR2 are SGHRS and YFSETQ. The V end was cut by 0 bases, the J end by 3 bases, with 13 bases between. The CDR3 loop spans 15 amino acids.

The chain combines TRBV5-4 with TRBJ1-3; D possibly corresponds to TRBD1 (6 bases). This CDR3 is 17 amino acids long. The V gene lost 0 bases and the J gene lost 0 bases, with 13 bases spanning the gap. CDR1 and CDR2 from the germline V gene are SGHNT and YYREEE (reference sequence). CDR3 DNA: TGTGCCAGCAGCTTGGGAGGGGGTGTCCTCTCTGGAAACACCATATATTTT. It encodes CASSLGGGVLSGNTIYF.

The chain combines TRBV18 with TRBJ1-4, with TRBD1 matching over 8 bases. Germline lookup yields CDR1 KGHSH and CDR2 LQKENI. J gave up 5 bases and V 2 bases, and 1 base lay outside the gene matches. This CDR3 contains 14 residues. CDR3 bases: TGTGCCAGCTCACCAAGGACAGGGAATGAAAAACTGTTTTTT. The encoded protein is CASSPRTGNEKLFF.

The chain uses TRBV28 and TRBJ2-7, with 11 bases identical to TRBD2. Germline V gene lookup returns CDR1 MDHEN and CDR2 SYDVKM. There are 18 residues in the CDR3. V dropped 3 bases and J dropped 3; count of bases not matched to a gene: 13. In DNA form, the CDR3 reads TGTGCCAGCAGTTTGCGCCCTAGCGGGAGGCCCCCCTACTACGAGCAGTACTTC. Translation: CASSLRPSGRPPYYEQYF.